These 19 T cell receptor beta chains were all obtained from the same sample, sequenced in a study of regulatory T cells in long-lasting Graves disease. Arm-PCR of CDR3 regions with iRepertoire HTBI primers generated TCR beta libraries. One entry per CDR3 protein, called by TCRdb with MiXCR from the multiplex PCR reads. Of some 500,000 distinct CDR3 sequences in the sample, more than 15% were seen once. Documented time point: newly diagnosed GD, antithyroid drugs for less than 3 months. The TCR library was prepared using RNA isolated from PBMCs. The same sample was also used in a study of T cells in Graves' hyperthyroidism and ophthalmopathy.

The sample consisted of peripheral blood mononuclear cells (PBMCs), taken at new diagnosis, from a patient treated with antithyroid drugs. Receptors were obtained from a woman aged 40 to 65 with Graves disease.

The chain links TRBV28 to TRBJ1-4, with D perhaps TRBD1 (5 bases). V dropped 2 bases and J dropped 7 bases, with 8 bases sitting between them. CDR1 is MDHEN and CDR2 is SYDVKM in the germline V gene. The CDR3 spans 13 residues. The CDR3 DNA reads TGTGCCAGCAGTTTAGTAGGGGCTGAAAAACTGTTTTTT. It codes for CASSLVGAEKLFF.

V usage is TRBV2 and J usage is TRBJ1-2, with 8 bases that match TRBD1. The CDR3 extends over 16 amino acids. V shed 4 bases and J 7 bases; nucleotides not matched to a gene: 14. Germline V CDR1 and CDR2: SNHLY, FYNNEI. Here the CDR3 reads CASSGVQGAVTGGYTF. The CDR3 region has the DNA TGTGCCAGCAGTGGAGTTCAGGGGGCGGTAACTGGTGGCTACACCTTC.

This clonotype was seen ten or more times. V usage is TRBV5-1 and J usage is TRBJ1-2, with 7 bases identical to TRBD1. The CDR3 consists of 15 residues. V lost 4 bases, J lost 4 bases, and 10 bases stayed unmatched. Germline CDR1 reads SGHRS; CDR2 reads YFSETQ. The CDR3: CASSENRGPSYGYTF. The CDR3 bases are TGCGCCAGCAGCGAAAACAGGGGACCTTCCTATGGCTACACCTTC.

V and J are TRBV6-2 or TRBV6-3 and TRBJ2-7, with 9 nucleotides matching TRBD2. Germline V gives CDR1 MNHEY, CDR2 SVGEGT. V trimming: 5 bases; J trimming: 0 bases; junction bases outside the gene matches: 8. CDR3 length: 16 amino acids. The CDR3 bases are TGTGCCAGCAGTCCTAGAGCGGGAGGCGTCTCCTACGAGCAGTACTTC. It encodes CASSPRAGGVSYEQYF.

The chain is built from TRBV12-3 or TRBV12-4 and TRBJ1-2; no firm D call. The length of the CDR3 is 13 residues. V was clipped by 1 base and J by 4 bases, with 7 bases between them. This CDR3 is CASSLGKIYGYTF. The CDR3 DNA follows: TGTGCCAGCAGTTTAGGCAAGATCTATGGCTACACCTTC.

This clonotype showed up just once. A far larger clone is a single base away, which makes a read error likely. The chain carries TRBV29-1 and TRBJ2-7; D is unresolved. Between the trimmed V and J ends, which lost 4 bases and 7 bases, there was a span of 17 bases. The germline V gene has CDR1 SQVTM and CDR2 ANQGSEA. This CDR3 contains 13 residues. CDR3 sequence: CSVAGPAQNEQYF. The CDR3 DNA is TGCAGCGTTGCCGGACCGGCCCAGAATGAGCAGTACTTC.

This clonotype has just a few counts. The chain combines TRBV28 with TRBJ1-4; a weak D match, TRBD1 (5 bases). The V gene lost 7 bases and the J gene lost 7 bases, with 19 bases spanning the gap. The germline CDR1 and CDR2 sequences are MDHEN and SYDVKM. This CDR3 contains 15 residues. The CDR3 loop is CASTPGGQGGEKLFF. In nucleotides, the CDR3 is TGTGCCAGCACCCCCGGAGGGCAGGGAGGTGAAAAACTGTTTTTT.

This clonotype was picked up many times. The V gene is TRBV6-5, the J gene TRBJ2-4; D perhaps matches TRBD2 (5 bases). Trimming shortened V by 6 bases and J by 0 bases, and 15 bases separated the two germline ends. Looked up from germline, CDR1 is MNHEY and CDR2 is SVGAGI. This CDR3 has 16 amino acids. CDR3 residues: CASRSSRAIAKNIQYF. For the CDR3, the DNA is TGTGCCAGCAGGTCCTCGCGGGCCATAGCCAAAAACATTCAGTACTTC.

This clonotype was counted ten times or more. In DNA, the CDR3 is TGTGCCAGCAGTTATGACGGTTTAGGAGAGCAGTACTTC. Translation gives CASSYDGLGEQYF. This sequence joins TRBV12-3 or TRBV12-4 and TRBJ2-7; D gene uncertain. Trimming cost V 4 bases and J 7 bases, with 14 bases left between them. This CDR3 has 13 amino acids.

There are many counts of this clonotype. The chain links TRBV12-3 or TRBV12-4 to TRBJ1-1; 7 nucleotides agree with TRBD1. The CDR3 runs 14 residues. V lost 6 bases to trimming and J lost 3 bases; unmatched junction nucleotides: 7. The CDR3 region is CASRGDREYTEAFF. Written as DNA, the CDR3 is TGTGCCAGCAGGGGCGACAGGGAATACACTGAAGCTTTCTTT.

In this sample, this clonotype turned up many times. The rearrangement links TRBV27 to TRBJ2-1, with 9 bases identical to TRBD2. The J segment lost 4 bases and the V segment lost 5 bases, leaving 6 bases of the junction unmatched. The CDR3 length is 15 residues. Germline CDR1 and CDR2: MNHEY and SMNVEV (reference sequence). The chain's CDR3 is CASSGSGGPYNEQFF. In DNA, the CDR3 is TGTGCCAGCAGTGGTAGCGGGGGCCCTTACAATGAGCAGTTCTTC.

V is TRBV19 and J is TRBJ1-2, with TRBD1 as a possible D gene (6 bases). Germline V gives CDR1 LNHDA, CDR2 SQIVND (reference sequence). V gave up 8 bases and J gave up 6 bases, with 13 bases separating them. The CDR3 is made up of 12 amino acids. The CDR3, as DNA: TGTGCCAGTCAAGGGGGGATCGATGGCTACACCTTC. It encodes CASQGGIDGYTF.

This clonotype has ten or more counts. The genes are TRBV3-1 and TRBJ1-2; 11 positions match TRBD1. The ends lost 4 bases at V and 8 bases at J; junction bases unmatched: 12. Germline CDR1 is LGHDT and CDR2 is YNNKEL (reference sequence). CDR3 length: 16 residues. The DNA of the CDR3 is TGTGCCAGCAGCCCCCGGACAGGGGGCGTTTTCGCCGGCTACACCTTC. It translates to CASSPRTGGVFAGYTF. The full variable domain, in which reference TRBV3-1 and TRBJ1-2 provide the parts outside the CDR3, is DTAVSQTPKYLVTQMGNDKSIKCEQNLGHDTMYWYKQDSKKFLKIMFSYNNKELIINETVPNRFSPKSPDKAHLNLHINSLELGDSAVYFCASSPRTGGVFAGYTFGSGTRLTVV.

The rearrangement uses TRBV5-4 and TRBJ2-5, with 8 bases lining up with TRBD1. The trim removed 2 bases at V and 5 bases at J, leaving 5 bases unmatched. Per germline, CDR1 SGHNT and CDR2 YYREEE (reference sequence). The CDR3 totals 14 residues. The CDR3 coding sequence is TGTGCCAGCAGCTTCCAGGGGGCGGTGGAGACCCAGTACTTC. As protein: CASSFQGAVETQYF.

The chain couples TRBV12-5 to TRBJ1-1; TRBD1 matches at 7 bases. V dropped 7 bases and J dropped 4; count of bases not matched to a gene: 9. The germline gives CDR1 LGHNT, CDR2 FRNRAP. The CDR3 is made up of 14 amino acids. The CDR3 loop is CASDPGQRATEAFF. The CDR3 nucleotides read TGTGCTAGTGACCCGGGACAGCGGGCCACTGAAGCTTTCTTT.

This clonotype was observed a few times. The rearrangement links TRBV12-3 or TRBV12-4 to TRBJ1-3; no definite D call. V shed 4 bases and J shed 0 bases, with 7 bases lying between them. The CDR3 sequence is 14 residues long. As DNA, the CDR3 is TGTGCCAGCAGTTCCCATATCTCTGGAAACACCATATATTTT. This translates into CASSSHISGNTIYF.

The rearrangement links TRBV12-3 or TRBV12-4 to TRBJ1-3, with D possibly TRBD1 on 6 matching bases. The CDR3 has 17 amino acids. Trimming left V 6 bases short and J 0 bases short, with 18 bases between. CDR3 nucleotide sequence: TGTGCCAGCAGACCCGCGGGAGGGGGGAACTCTGGAAACACCATATATTTT. It encodes CASRPAGGGNSGNTIYF.

V gene TRBV4-1 combines with J gene TRBJ2-1; D tentatively reads TRBD1 or TRBD2 (5 bases each). CDR1 is MGHRA, CDR2 YSYEKL, per germline. V was cut by 4 bases and J by 5 bases, with 24 bases left in between. This CDR3 is built from 18 residues. The CDR3 sequence: CASSRYLGLAGFDNEQFF. The DNA of the CDR3 is TGCGCCAGCAGCCGCTACCTGGGGCTAGCAGGCTTCGACAATGAGCAGTTCTTC.

This clonotype was recorded many times. This chain joins TRBV18 and TRBJ1-5; D gene unclear. The CDR3 sequence is 15 residues long. Trimming removed 6 bases at V and 1 base at J, with 13 bases between. Looked up from germline, CDR1 is KGHSH and CDR2 is LQKENI. The CDR3 DNA is TGTGCCAGCTCCGGAGTCATCCCGAGCAATCAGCCCCAGCATTTT. This encodes CASSGVIPSNQPQHF.